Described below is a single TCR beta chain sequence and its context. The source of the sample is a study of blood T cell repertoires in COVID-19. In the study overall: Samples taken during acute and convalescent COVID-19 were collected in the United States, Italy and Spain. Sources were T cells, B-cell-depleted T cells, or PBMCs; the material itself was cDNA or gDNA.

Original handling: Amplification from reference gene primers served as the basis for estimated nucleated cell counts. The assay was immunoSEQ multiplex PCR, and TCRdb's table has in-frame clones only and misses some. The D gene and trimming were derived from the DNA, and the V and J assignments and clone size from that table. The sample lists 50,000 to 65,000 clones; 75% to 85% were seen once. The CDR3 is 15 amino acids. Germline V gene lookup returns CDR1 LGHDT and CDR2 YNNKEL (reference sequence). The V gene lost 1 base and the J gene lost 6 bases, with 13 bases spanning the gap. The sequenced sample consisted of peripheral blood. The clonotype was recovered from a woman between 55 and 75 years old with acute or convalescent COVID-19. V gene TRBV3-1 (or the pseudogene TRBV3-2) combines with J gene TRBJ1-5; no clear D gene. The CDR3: CASSQGGRTLQPQHF. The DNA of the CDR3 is TGTGCCAGCAGCCAAGGCGGCCGCACCCTTCAGCCCCAGCATTTT.